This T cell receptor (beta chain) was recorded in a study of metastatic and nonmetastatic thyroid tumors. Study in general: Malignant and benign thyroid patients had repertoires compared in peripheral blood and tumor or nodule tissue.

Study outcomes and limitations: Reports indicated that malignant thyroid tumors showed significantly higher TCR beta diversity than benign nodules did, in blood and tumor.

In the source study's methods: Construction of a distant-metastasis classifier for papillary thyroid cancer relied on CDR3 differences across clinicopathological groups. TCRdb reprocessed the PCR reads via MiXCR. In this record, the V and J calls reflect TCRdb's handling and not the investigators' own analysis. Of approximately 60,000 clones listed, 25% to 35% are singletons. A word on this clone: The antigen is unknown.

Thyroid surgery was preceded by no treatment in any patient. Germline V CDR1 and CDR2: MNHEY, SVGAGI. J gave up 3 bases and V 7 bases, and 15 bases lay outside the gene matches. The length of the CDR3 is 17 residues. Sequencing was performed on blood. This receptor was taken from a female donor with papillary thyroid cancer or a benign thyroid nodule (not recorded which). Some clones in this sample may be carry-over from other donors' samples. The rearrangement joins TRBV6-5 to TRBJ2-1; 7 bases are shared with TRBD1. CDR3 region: CASTPRQGFSDYNEQFF. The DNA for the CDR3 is TGTGCCAGCACGCCGAGACAGGGTTTCTCCGACTACAATGAGCAGTTCTTC.